These T cell receptor beta chains were read from a single sample in a study of cytomegalovirus exposure and HLA in healthy donors. Libraries were prepared by immunoSEQ multiplex PCR; TCRdb keeps only in-frame clonotypes and omits some of them. The sample carries just over 95,000 clones, nearly 80% recorded once. Sequenced material: PBMCs. These receptors were taken from a woman in her 40s in good health and CMV-seropositive. The CDR3 runs from the conserved cysteine through the conserved F or W. The D gene is left open where the match is weak. The size of a clone is reported for some rows only, either as once, few or many, or as a class for expanded clones.

V gene	D gene	clone size	J gene	CDR3 protein	CDR3 DNA
TRBV30	TRBD2	.	TRBJ2-3	CAWSVRGGTDTQYF	TGTGCCTGGAGTGTACGGGGGGGCACAGATACGCAGTATTTT
TRBV5-1	.	.	TRBJ2-1	CASSLAPKSEQFF	TGCGCCAGCAGCTTGGCCCCAAAGAGTGAGCAGTTCTTC
TRBV9	TRBD2	.	TRBJ2-1	CASSPRDSGRRNEQFF	TGTGCCAGCAGCCCCCGTGATAGCGGGAGGCGTAATGAGCAGTTCTTC
TRBV28	TRBD1	.	TRBJ1-2	CATLRGGPGYGYTF	TGTGCCACACTTAGAGGGGGCCCAGGCTATGGCTACACCTTC
TRBV27	.	.	TRBJ2-6	CASSLRGFGANVLTF	TGTGCCAGCAGTTTACGAGGGTTTGGGGCCAACGTCCTGACTTTC
TRBV6-5	.	.	TRBJ1-2	CASSSSVYGYTF	TGTGCCAGCAGCAGTTCAGTCTATGGCTACACCTTC
TRBV19	.	.	TRBJ2-4	CASSIVIPRRGLLTKNIQYF	TGTGCCAGTAGTATAGTTATCCCCCGGAGGGGGCTTTTAACGAAAAACATTCAGTACTTC
TRBV29-1	TRBD2	.	TRBJ2-7	CSVESLTSGSYEQYF	TGCAGCGTTGAAAGTTTGACTAGCGGCTCCTACGAGCAGTACTTC
TRBV9	.	once	TRBJ1-3	CASSVRGSGNTIYF	TGTGCCAGCAGCGTAAGAGGCTCTGGAAACACCATATATTTT
TRBV2	.	.	TRBJ2-2	CASSAERRNGELFF	TGTGCCAGCAGTGCCGAACGGAGGAACGGGGAGCTGTTTTTT
TRBV4-1	.	.	TRBJ2-1	CASSHLIAENSYNEQFF	TGCGCCAGCAGCCATTTAATAGCGGAAAACTCCTACAATGAGCAGTTCTTC
TRBV19	TRBD1	.	TRBJ1-1	CASNTRQGRRTEAFF	TGTGCCAGTAATACTAGACAGGGGAGGAGGACTGAAGCTTTCTTT
TRBV2	TRBD2	.	TRBJ2-7	CASRDRTSGNYEQYF	TGTGCCAGCAGGGATAGGACTAGCGGCAACTACGAGCAGTACTTC
TRBV4-1	.	.	TRBJ1-1	CASSQHQDSPYTEAFF	TGCGCCAGCAGCCAACACCAGGACAGTCCGTACACTGAAGCTTTCTTT
TRBV5-1	TRBD2	.	TRBJ2-1	CASSLGGRAGNEQFF	TGCGCCAGCAGCTTGGGCGGGAGGGCTGGAAATGAGCAGTTCTTC
TRBV7-9	.	.	TRBJ1-4	CASSLASGREEEKLFF	TGTGCCAGCAGCTTAGCGTCGGGAAGGGAGGAGGAAAAACTGTTTTTT
TRBV9	TRBD2	.	TRBJ2-5	CASSARTSGSQETQYF	TGTGCCAGCAGCGCCAGGACTAGCGGGAGCCAAGAGACCCAGTACTTC
TRBV7-8	.	.	TRBJ2-2	CASSASENTGELFF	TGTGCCAGCAGTGCTAGCGAGAACACCGGGGAGCTGTTTTTT
TRBV18	TRBD1	.	TRBJ1-4	CASSPLGTGDEKLFF	TGTGCCAGCTCCCCCCTCGGGACAGGGGATGAAAAACTGTTTTTT
TRBV4-1	TRBD2	.	TRBJ2-1	CASSQAPLAGGYNEQFF	TGCGCCAGCAGCCAAGCCCCCCTAGCGGGGGGGTACAATGAGCAGTTCTTC
TRBV7-6	TRBD1	.	TRBJ1-4	CASSLVGTGGGKLFF	TGTGCCAGCAGCTTAGTAGGGACAGGGGGCGGAAAACTGTTTTTT
TRBV19	TRBD1	.	TRBJ2-6	CASSAGQGAPGANVLTF	TGTGCCAGTAGCGCGGGACAGGGGGCGCCAGGGGCCAACGTCCTGACTTTC
TRBV5-4	TRBD1	.	TRBJ1-2	CASSPSVRDRRYYGYTF	TGTGCCAGCAGCCCATCAGTCCGGGACAGGCGGTATTACGGCTACACCTTC
TRBV2	TRBD2	.	TRBJ2-1	CASSEREVYNEQFF	TGTGCCAGCAGTGAGCGGGAGGTTTACAATGAGCAGTTCTTC
TRBV18	TRBD2	.	TRBJ2-1	CASSPRLAGDEQFF	TGTGCCAGCTCACCACGACTAGCGGGAGATGAGCAGTTCTTC
TRBV4-1	.	.	TRBJ1-1	CASSPTGCEAFF	TGCGCCAGCAGTCCTACAGGGTGTGAAGCTTTCTTT
TRBV9	.	once	TRBJ2-2	CASSVVRSTSNTGELFF	TGTGCCAGCAGCGTAGTCAGGTCAACATCGAACACCGGGGAGCTGTTTTTT
TRBV6-1	.	.	TRBJ1-5	CARTLSPQPQHF	TGTGCCAGGACACTCTCCCCTCAGCCCCAGCATTTT
TRBV10-2	.	few	TRBJ2-1	CASSEKGDYNEQFF	TGCGCCAGCAGTGAAAAGGGGGACTACAATGAGCAGTTCTTC
TRBV29-1	TRBD1	.	TRBJ1-1	CSVDRGLNTEAFF	TGCAGCGTTGATAGGGGGCTGAACACTGAAGCTTTCTTT
TRBV28	TRBD1	.	TRBJ2-6	CASSPGTAFSGANVLTF	TGTGCCAGCAGTCCCGGGACAGCCTTCTCTGGGGCCAACGTCCTGACTTTC
TRBV6-6	.	.	TRBJ2-7	CASSFEEGSYEQYF	TGTGCCAGCAGTTTCGAGGAGGGCTCCTACGAGCAGTACTTC
TRBV5-1	.	.	TRBJ1-1	CASSPYLGQNTEAFF	TGCGCCAGCAGCCCTTATTTGGGACAGAACACTGAAGCTTTCTTT
TRBV10-2	TRBD2	.	TRBJ2-1	CASRGLAGFHEQFF	TGCGCCAGCAGGGGACTAGCGGGATTTCATGAGCAGTTCTTC
TRBV6-6	TRBD2	.	TRBJ2-7	CASTPGLAGSYEQYF	TGTGCCAGCACTCCGGGACTAGCGGGCTCCTACGAGCAGTACTTC
TRBV6-1	TRBD2	.	TRBJ2-7	CASSEQGTSDEQYF	TGTGCCAGCAGTGAACAGGGGACTAGCGACGAGCAGTACTTC
TRBV9	TRBD2	.	TRBJ2-5	CASSPGLAGLQETQYF	TGTGCCAGCTCGCCGGGACTAGCGGGACTGCAAGAGACCCAGTACTTC
TRBV5-6	.	.	TRBJ2-4	CASSLTRGNIQYF	TGTGCCAGCAGCTTGACGCGGGGAAACATTCAGTACTTC
TRBV7-2	.	.	TRBJ2-1	CASRQSGTRNEQFF	TGTGCCAGCAGACAATCCGGGACTCGTAATGAGCAGTTCTTC
TRBV28	TRBD1	.	TRBJ2-3	CASSFSTQGADTQYF	TGTGCCAGCAGTTTCTCGACCCAGGGGGCAGATACGCAGTATTTT
TRBV6-1	.	.	TRBJ1-2	CASSERHSLYGYTF	TGTGCCAGCAGTGAAAGGCACAGCCTCTATGGCTACACCTTC
TRBV28	.	once	TRBJ1-2	CASGSGYTF	TGTGCCAGCGGGAGTGGCTACACCTTC
TRBV28	.	.	TRBJ2-6	CATTLGAQTGANVLTF	TGTGCCACCACCCTGGGGGCTCAAACTGGGGCCAACGTCCTGACTTTC
TRBV7-9	TRBD2	.	TRBJ2-7	CASSLPLSQGLAYEQYF	TGTGCCAGCAGCTTACCCCTATCCCAAGGACTAGCCTACGAGCAGTACTTC
TRBV6-1	.	.	TRBJ1-2	CASSESTLGYTF	TGTGCCAGCAGTGAGAGCACTCTTGGCTACACCTTC
TRBV5-4	TRBD2	.	TRBJ2-7	CASSTSASGNLYEQYF	TGTGCCAGCAGCACTTCTGCTAGCGGCAATCTCTACGAGCAGTACTTC
TRBV29-1	TRBD1	few	TRBJ2-7	CSVVSGQGGYEQYF	TGCAGCGTTGTATCGGGACAGGGGGGATACGAGCAGTACTTC
TRBV5-4	TRBD1	.	TRBJ1-1	CASSSEQGYTEAFF	TGTGCCAGCAGCTCGGAACAGGGGTACACTGAAGCTTTCTTT
TRBV5-4	.	.	TRBJ2-7	CASSLDRSSLYEQYF	TGTGCCAGCAGCTTGGACAGGTCGTCTCTCTACGAGCAGTACTTC
TRBV7-2	TRBD2	once	TRBJ2-7	CASSFFAGVTGEQYF	TGTGCCAGCAGCTTTTTTGCGGGAGTAACGGGCGAGCAGTACTTC
TRBV29-1	TRBD1	.	TRBJ2-1	CSVRDRPSYNEQFF	TGCAGCGTCCGGGACAGACCGTCCTACAATGAGCAGTTCTTC
TRBV28	.	.	TRBJ2-7	CASSSPPGEQYF	TGTGCCAGCAGTTCCCCCCCGGGCGAGCAGTACTTC
TRBV2	TRBD2	.	TRBJ2-3	CASSEGGSGSVDTQYF	TGTGCCAGCAGTGAAGGGGGTAGCGGGAGTGTAGATACGCAGTATTTT
TRBV2	TRBD1	.	TRBJ1-1	CASSPGQGATEAFF	TGTGCCAGCAGTCCCGGACAGGGGGCCACTGAAGCTTTCTTT
TRBV7-9	.	.	TRBJ1-2	CASSLSPLLPSYGYTF	TGTGCCAGCAGCTTATCTCCCTTACTTCCTTCCTATGGCTACACCTTC
TRBV19	TRBD1	.	TRBJ1-1	CASSPRDRGMNTEAFF	TGTGCCAGTAGTCCCCGGGACAGGGGGATGAACACTGAAGCTTTCTTT
TRBV7-6	TRBD2	few	TRBJ2-2	CASSGPGLAGKAGELFF	TGTGCCAGCAGCGGCCCCGGACTAGCGGGAAAGGCCGGGGAGCTGTTTTTT
TRBV7-2	.	.	TRBJ1-2	CASSLDWAGSNYGYTF	TGTGCCAGCAGCTTAGATTGGGCGGGCAGTAACTATGGCTACACCTTC
TRBV5-8	TRBD2	.	TRBJ2-7	CASSLARRWLAGQRTGEQYF	TGTGCCAGCAGCTTGGCGAGGCGGTGGCTAGCGGGCCAACGAACGGGCGAGCAGTACTTC
TRBV19	.	.	TRBJ2-1	CASSLLVATEQFF	TGTGCCAGTAGTCTTCTCGTAGCGACCGAGCAGTTCTTC